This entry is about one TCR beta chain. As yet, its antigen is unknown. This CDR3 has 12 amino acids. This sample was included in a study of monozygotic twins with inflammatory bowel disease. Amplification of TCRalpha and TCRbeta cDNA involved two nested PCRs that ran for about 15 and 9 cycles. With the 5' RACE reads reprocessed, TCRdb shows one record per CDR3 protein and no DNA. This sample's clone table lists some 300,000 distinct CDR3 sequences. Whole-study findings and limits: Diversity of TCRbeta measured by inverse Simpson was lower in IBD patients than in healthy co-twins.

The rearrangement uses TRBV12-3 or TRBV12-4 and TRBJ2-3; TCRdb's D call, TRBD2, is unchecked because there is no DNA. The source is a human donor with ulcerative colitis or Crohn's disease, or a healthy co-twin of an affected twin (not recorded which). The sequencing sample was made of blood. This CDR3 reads CASSPSGDTQYF.